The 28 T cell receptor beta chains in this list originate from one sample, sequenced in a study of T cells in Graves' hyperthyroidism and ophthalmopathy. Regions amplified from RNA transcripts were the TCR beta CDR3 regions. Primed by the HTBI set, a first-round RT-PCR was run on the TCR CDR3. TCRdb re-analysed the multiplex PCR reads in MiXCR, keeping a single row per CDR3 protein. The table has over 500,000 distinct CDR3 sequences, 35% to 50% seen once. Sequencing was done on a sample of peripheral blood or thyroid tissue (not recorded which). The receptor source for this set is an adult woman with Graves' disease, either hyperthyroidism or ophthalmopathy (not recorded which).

The CDR3 here is CASSLWPGKAYEQYF. DNA of the CDR3: TGTGCCAGCAGCTTATGGCCAGGGAAGGCCTACGAGCAGTACTTC. V gene TRBV7-9 combines with J gene TRBJ2-7; weak D call: TRBD1 (5 bases). The CDR3 is 15 amino acids. CDR1 is SEHNR and CDR2 is FQNEAQ in the germline V gene (reference sequence). V shed 2 bases and J shed 2 bases, with 13 bases lying between them.

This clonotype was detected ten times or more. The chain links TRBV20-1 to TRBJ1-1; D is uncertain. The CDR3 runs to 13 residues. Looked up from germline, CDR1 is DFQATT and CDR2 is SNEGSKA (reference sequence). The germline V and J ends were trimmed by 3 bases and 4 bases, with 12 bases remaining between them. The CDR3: CSASPHAGTEAFF. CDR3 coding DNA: TGCAGTGCTAGTCCTCATGCGGGCACTGAAGCTTTCTTT.

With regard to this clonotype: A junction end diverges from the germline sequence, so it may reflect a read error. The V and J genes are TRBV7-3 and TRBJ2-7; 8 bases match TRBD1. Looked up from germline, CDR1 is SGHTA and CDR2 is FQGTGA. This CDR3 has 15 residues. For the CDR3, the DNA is TGCGCCAGCAGCCAGGGACAGGTGAGGTCCTACGAGCAGTACTTC. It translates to CASSQGQVRSYEQYF.

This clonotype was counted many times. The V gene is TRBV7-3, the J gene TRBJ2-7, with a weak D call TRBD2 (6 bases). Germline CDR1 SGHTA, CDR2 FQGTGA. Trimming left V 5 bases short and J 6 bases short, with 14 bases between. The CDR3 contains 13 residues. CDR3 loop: CASSAGPLREQYF. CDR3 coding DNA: TGTGCCAGCAGCGCGGGACCGCTCCGCGAGCAGTACTTC.

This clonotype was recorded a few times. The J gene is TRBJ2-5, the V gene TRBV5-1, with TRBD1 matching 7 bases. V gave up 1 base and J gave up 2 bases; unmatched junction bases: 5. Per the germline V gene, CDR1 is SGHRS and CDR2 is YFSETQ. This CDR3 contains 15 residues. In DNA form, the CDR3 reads TGCGCCAGCAGCTTGATTCCGACAGGGCAAGAGACCCAGTACTTC. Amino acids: CASSLIPTGQETQYF.

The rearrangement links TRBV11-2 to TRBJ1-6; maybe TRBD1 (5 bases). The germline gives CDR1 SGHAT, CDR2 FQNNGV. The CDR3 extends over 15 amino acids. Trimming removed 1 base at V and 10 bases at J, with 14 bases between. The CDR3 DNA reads TGTGCCAGCAGCTTAGGGGGGAAGACTAACTCACCCCTCCACTTT. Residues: CASSLGGKTNSPLHF.

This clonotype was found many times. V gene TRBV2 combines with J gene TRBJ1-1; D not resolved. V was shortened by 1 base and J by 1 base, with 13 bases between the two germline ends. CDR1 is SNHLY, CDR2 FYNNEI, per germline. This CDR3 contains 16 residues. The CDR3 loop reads CASSEGWEWGNTEAFF. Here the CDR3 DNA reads TGTGCCAGCAGTGAAGGGTGGGAATGGGGGAACACTGAAGCTTTCTTT.

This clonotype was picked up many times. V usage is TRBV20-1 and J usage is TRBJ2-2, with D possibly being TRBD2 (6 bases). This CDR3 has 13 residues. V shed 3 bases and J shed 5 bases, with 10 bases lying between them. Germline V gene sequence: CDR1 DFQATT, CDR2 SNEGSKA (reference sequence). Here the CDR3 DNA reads TGCAGTGCTAGTAGGCGGGAAACCGGGGAGCTGTTTTTT. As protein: CSASRRETGELFF.

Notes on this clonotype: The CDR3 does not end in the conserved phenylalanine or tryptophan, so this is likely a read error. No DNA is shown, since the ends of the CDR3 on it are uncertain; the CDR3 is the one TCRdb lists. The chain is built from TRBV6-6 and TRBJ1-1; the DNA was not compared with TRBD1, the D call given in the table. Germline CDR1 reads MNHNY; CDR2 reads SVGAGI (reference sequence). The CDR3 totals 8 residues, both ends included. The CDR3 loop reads CASSPLTG.

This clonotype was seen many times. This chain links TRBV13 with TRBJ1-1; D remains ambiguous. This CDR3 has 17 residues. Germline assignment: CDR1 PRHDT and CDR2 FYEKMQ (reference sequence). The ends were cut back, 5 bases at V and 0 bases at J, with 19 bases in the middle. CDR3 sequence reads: CASSPRVPVGMNTEAFF. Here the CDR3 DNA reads TGTGCCAGCAGCCCCAGAGTTCCGGTGGGGATGAACACTGAAGCTTTCTTT. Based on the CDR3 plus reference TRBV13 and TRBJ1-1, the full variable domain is AAGVIQSPRHLIKEKRETATLKCYPIPRHDTVYWYQQGPGQDPQFLISFYEKMQSDKGSIPDRFSAQQFSDYHSELNMSSLELGDSALYFCASSPRVPVGMNTEAFFGQGTRLTVV.

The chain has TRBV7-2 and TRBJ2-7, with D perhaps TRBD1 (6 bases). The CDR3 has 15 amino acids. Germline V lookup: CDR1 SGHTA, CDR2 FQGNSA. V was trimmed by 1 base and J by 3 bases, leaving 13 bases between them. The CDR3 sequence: CASSLGVGANYEQYF. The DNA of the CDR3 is TGTGCCAGCAGCTTAGGAGTGGGGGCAAACTACGAGCAGTACTTC.

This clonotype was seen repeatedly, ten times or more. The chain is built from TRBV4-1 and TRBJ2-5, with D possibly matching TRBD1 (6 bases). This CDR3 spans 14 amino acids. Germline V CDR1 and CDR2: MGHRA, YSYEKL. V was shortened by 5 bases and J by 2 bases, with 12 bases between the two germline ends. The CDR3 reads CASSIRQVQETQYF. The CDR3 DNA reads TGCGCCAGCAGCATTAGACAGGTTCAAGAGACCCAGTACTTC.

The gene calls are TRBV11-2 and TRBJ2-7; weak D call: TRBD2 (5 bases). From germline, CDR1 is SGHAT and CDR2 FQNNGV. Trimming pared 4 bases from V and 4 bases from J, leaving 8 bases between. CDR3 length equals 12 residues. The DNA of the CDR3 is TGTGCCAGCAGCTCGTGGACTTACGAGCAGTACTTC. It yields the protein CASSSWTYEQYF.

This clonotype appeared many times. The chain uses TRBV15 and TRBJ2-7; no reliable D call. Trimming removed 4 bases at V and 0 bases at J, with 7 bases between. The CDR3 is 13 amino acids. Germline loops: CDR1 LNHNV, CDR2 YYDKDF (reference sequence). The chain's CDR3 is CATSKGGSYEQYF. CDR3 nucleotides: TGTGCCACCAGCAAGGGTGGCTCCTACGAGCAGTACTTC.

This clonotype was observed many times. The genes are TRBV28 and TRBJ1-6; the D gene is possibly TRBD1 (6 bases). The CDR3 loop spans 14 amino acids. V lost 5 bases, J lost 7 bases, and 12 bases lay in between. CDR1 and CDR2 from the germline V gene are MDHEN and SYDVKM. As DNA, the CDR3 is TGTGCCAGCAGTGGGCCAGGGGACAATTCACCCCTCCACTTT. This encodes CASSGPGDNSPLHF.

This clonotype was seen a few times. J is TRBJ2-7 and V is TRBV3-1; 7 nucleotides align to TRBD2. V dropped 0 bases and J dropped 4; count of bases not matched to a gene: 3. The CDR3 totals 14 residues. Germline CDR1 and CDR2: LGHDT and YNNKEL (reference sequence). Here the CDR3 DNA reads TGTGCCAGCAGCCAAGAGGTCGGGAGGTACGAGCAGTACTTC. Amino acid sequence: CASSQEVGRYEQYF.

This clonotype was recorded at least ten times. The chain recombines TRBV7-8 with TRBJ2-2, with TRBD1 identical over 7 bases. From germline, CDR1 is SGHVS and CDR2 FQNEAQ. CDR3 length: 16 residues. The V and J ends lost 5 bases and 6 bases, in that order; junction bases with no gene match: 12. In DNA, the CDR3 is TGTGCCAGCAGCGGGACAGCTGTCGTCCGAGCCGGGGAGCTGTTTTTT. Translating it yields CASSGTAVVRAGELFF.

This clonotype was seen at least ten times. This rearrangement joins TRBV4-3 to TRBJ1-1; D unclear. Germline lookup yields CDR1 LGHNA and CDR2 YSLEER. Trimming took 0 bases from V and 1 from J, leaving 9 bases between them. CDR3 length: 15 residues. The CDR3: CASSQEVRRNTEAFF. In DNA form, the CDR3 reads TGCGCCAGCAGCCAAGAGGTTCGGAGGAACACTGAAGCTTTCTTT.

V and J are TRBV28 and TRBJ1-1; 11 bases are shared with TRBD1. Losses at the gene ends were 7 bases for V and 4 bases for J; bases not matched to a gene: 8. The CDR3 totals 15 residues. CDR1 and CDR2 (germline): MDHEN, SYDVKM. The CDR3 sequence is CASITGTGGFTEAFF. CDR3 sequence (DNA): TGTGCCAGCATTACCGGGACAGGGGGTTTCACTGAAGCTTTCTTT.

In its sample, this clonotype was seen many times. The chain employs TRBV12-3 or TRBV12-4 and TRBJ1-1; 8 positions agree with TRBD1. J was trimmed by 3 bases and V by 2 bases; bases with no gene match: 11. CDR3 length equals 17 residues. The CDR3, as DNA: TGTGCCAGCAGTTTAATGACAGGGGCGGGGGGGGACACTGAAGCTTTCTTT. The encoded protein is CASSLMTGAGGDTEAFF.

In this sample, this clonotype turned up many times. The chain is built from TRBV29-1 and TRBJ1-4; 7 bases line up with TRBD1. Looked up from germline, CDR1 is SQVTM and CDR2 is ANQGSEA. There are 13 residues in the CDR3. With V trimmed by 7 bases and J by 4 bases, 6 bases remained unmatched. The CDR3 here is CSASRDSNEKLFF. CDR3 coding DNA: TGCAGCGCAAGCCGGGACAGTAATGAAAAACTGTTTTTT.

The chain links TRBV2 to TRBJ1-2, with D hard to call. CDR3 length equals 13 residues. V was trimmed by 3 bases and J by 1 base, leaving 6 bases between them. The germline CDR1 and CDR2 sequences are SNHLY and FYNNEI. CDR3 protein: CASSDGNNYGYTF. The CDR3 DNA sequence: TGTGCCAGCAGTGACGGGAATAACTATGGCTACACCTTC.

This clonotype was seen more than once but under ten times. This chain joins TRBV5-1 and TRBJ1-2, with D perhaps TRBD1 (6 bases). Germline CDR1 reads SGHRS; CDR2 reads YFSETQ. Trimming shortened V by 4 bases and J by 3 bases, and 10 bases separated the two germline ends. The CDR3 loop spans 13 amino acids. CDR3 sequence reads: CASSLRTDYGYTF. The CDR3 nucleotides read TGCGCCAGCAGCCTAAGGACAGACTATGGCTACACCTTC.

The CDR3 DNA sequence: TGCGCCAGCAGATACGGGACAGATAGCAATCAGCCCCAGCATTTT. Protein sequence: CASRYGTDSNQPQHF. The chain couples TRBV10-2 to TRBJ1-5, with TRBD1 matching over 7 bases. This CDR3 has 15 amino acids. V shed 6 bases, J shed 0 bases, and the junction held 5 bases outside the gene matches. Germline assignment: CDR1 WSHSY and CDR2 SAAADI.

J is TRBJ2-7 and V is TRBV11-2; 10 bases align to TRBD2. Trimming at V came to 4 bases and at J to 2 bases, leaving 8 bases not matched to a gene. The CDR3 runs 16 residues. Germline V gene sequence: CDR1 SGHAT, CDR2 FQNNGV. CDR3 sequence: CASSSVTSGYAYEQYF. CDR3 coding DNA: TGTGCCAGCAGCTCAGTGACTAGCGGGTATGCCTACGAGCAGTACTTC.

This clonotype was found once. The CDR3 region is CSARDGGRGSNQPQHF. The CDR3 nucleotides are TGCAGTGCTAGAGATGGGGGGCGCGGGAGCAATCAGCCCCAGCATTTT. This sequence joins TRBV20-1 and TRBJ1-5, with D possibly being TRBD1 (6 bases). Germline-derived CDR1 and CDR2 are DFQATT and SNEGSKA (reference sequence). Between the trimmed V and J ends, which lost 0 bases and 1 base, there was a span of 13 bases. The length of the CDR3 is 16 residues.

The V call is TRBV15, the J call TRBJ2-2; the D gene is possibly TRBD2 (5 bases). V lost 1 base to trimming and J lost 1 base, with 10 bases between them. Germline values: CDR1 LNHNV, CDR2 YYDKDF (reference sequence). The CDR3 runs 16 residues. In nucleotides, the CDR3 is TGTGCCACCAGCAGAGGGGCTAGCCTGAACACCGGGGAGCTGTTTTTT. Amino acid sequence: CATSRGASLNTGELFF.

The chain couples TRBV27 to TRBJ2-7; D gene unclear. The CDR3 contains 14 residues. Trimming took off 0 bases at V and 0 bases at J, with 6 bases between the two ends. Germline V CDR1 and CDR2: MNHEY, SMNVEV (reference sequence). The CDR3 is CASSLSYSSYEQYF. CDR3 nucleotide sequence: TGTGCCAGCAGTTTATCCTATAGCTCCTACGAGCAGTACTTC.